A single sample gave rise to the 9 T cell receptor beta chains below, sequenced in a study of blood T cell repertoires in COVID-19. Generated by immunoSEQ multiplex PCR, the TCRdb table keeps only in-frame clones and is missing some. The profile shows some 90,000 clones, about 90% of them singletons. What was sequenced was peripheral blood. The receptor source for this set is a woman of 80 years or more with active or convalescent COVID-19.

V and J are TRBV19 and TRBJ1-2; no reliable D call. Trimming shortened V by 2 bases and J by 3 bases, and 10 bases separated the two germline ends. This CDR3 has 14 residues. Germline V CDR1 and CDR2: LNHDA, SQIVND (reference sequence). The CDR3 sequence is CASSIPGMDYGYTF. The DNA for the CDR3 is TGTGCCAGTAGTATACCAGGCATGGACTATGGCTACACCTTC.

The V call is TRBV12-3 or TRBV12-4, the J call TRBJ2-5, with D unresolved. Trimming pared 3 bases from V and 5 bases from J, leaving 10 bases between. The length of the CDR3 is 13 residues. CDR3 coding DNA: TGTGCCAGCAGTTTTCCCCCTCGGGAGACCCAGTACTTC. Its protein is CASSFPPRETQYF.

The rearrangement joins TRBV7-9 to TRBJ2-1; TRBD1 matches 11 bases. Germline V gene data show CDR1 as SEHNR and CDR2 as FQNEAQ (reference sequence). This CDR3 is 15 amino acids long. V dropped 8 bases and J dropped 6; count of bases not matched to a gene: 9. In DNA, the CDR3 is TGTGCCAGCGACTATTGGGACAGGGGGAGCAATGAGCAGTTCTTC. Translating gives CASDYWDRGSNEQFF. The whole variable domain, remainder taken from reference TRBV7-9 and TRBJ2-1, is DTGVSQNPRHKITKRGQNVTFRCDPISEHNRLYWYRQTLGQGPEFLTYFQNEAQLEKSRLLSDRFSAERPKGSFSTLEIQRTEQGDSAMYLCASDYWDRGSNEQFFGPGTRLTVL.

V and J are TRBV2 and TRBJ1-6, with TRBD1 matching over 9 bases. The CDR3 consists of 15 residues. The germline CDR1 and CDR2 sequences are SNHLY and FYNNEI. J gave up 4 bases and V 6 bases, and 4 bases lay outside the gene matches. CDR3 sequence reads: CASSRDREYNSPLHF. In DNA, the CDR3 is TGTGCCAGCAGCCGGGACAGGGAGTATAATTCACCCCTCCACTTT.

The rearrangement uses TRBV6-6 and TRBJ2-1; 7 nucleotides line up with TRBD2. With 11 bases clipped from V and 5 bases from J, the junction kept 15 bases outside the gene matches. Per the germline V gene, CDR1 is MNHNY and CDR2 is SVGAGI (reference sequence). The CDR3 consists of 15 residues. The CDR3, as DNA: TGTGCCGCGAGCGGGGAGACCCCTGTAGACAATGAGCAGTTCTTC. It specifies CAASGETPVDNEQFF.

The V call is TRBV6-1, the J call TRBJ2-1, with 8 bases identical to TRBD1. This CDR3 has 16 residues. Germline V gene data show CDR1 as MNHNS and CDR2 as SASEGT. V lost 4 bases and J lost 0; bases outside the gene matches: 5. The CDR3 DNA sequence: TGTGCCAGCAGTGGCCACAGGGGGAACTCCTACAATGAGCAGTTCTTC. Amino acids: CASSGHRGNSYNEQFF.

This CDR3 reads CASSLGGLTDTQYF. The CDR3, as DNA: TGCGCCAGCAGCTTGGGAGGCCTCACAGATACGCAGTATTTT. The V gene is TRBV5-1, the J gene TRBJ2-3; D call uncertain. Germline assignment: CDR1 SGHRS and CDR2 YFSETQ. The V and J ends lost 0 bases and 2 bases respectively, with 7 bases between them. The CDR3 contains 14 residues.

The chain employs TRBV20-1 and TRBJ1-2; D is possibly TRBD1 (5 bases). Between the trimmed V and J ends, which lost 3 bases and 4 bases, there was a span of 24 bases. Germline V gives CDR1 DFQATT, CDR2 SNEGSKA (reference sequence). The CDR3 is 17 residues long. The CDR3 DNA follows: TGCAGTGCTAGTAAAGGGTCTCAGGGTAAAAAGGGCTATGGCTACACCTTC. Protein: CSASKGSQGKKGYGYTF.

In nucleotides, the CDR3 is TGCGCCAGCAGCGACTTAGCGGGAGGGCCCACAGATACGCAGTATTTT. It is translated as CASSDLAGGPTDTQYF. J is TRBJ2-3 and V is TRBV5-1; 11 bases align to TRBD2. This CDR3 has 16 residues. The germline gives CDR1 SGHRS, CDR2 YFSETQ. Losses at the gene ends were 4 bases for V and 2 bases for J; bases not matched to a gene: 6.